What follows is one T cell receptor (beta chain) and its context. The sample belongs to a study of blood T cell repertoires in COVID-19. The CDR3 consists of 10 residues. V was pared by 8 bases and J by 4 bases, with 5 bases between. TCRdb's table, derived via immunoSEQ multiplex PCR, lists solely in-frame clones and lacks some. The table lists hundreds of thousands of clones, about 90% of them singletons. Sequenced material: PBMCs or T cells enriched from blood (not recorded which). This sequence originates from a man aged 30 to 45 who had been exposed to COVID-19. V usage is TRBV23-1 and J usage is TRBJ1-2; no clear D. TRBV23-1 qualifies as an ORF whose function is uncertain. The CDR3 loop is CASSSYGYTF. The CDR3, as DNA: TGCGCCAGCTCGTCCTATGGCTACACCTTC.